Each of the 12 T cell receptor beta chains below was sequenced from the same sample in a study of blood T cell repertoires in COVID-19. This table comes from immunoSEQ multiplex PCR, and its TCRdb copy is limited to in-frame clones, with some not included. The sample contains 100,000 to 150,000 clones, 75% to 85% of which appear only once. The material sequenced was peripheral blood. The receptors here all came from a human donor in a cohort sampled during active COVID-19.

J is TRBJ2-7 and V is TRBV19; 10 bases are shared with TRBD1. The ends lost 4 bases at V and 6 bases at J; junction bases unmatched: 6. Germline V gene sequence: CDR1 LNHDA, CDR2 SQIVND (reference sequence). The CDR3 spans 14 residues. Here the CDR3 DNA reads TGTGCCAGTAGTACCCGGGGACAGGGGACCGAGCAGTACTTC. It yields the protein CASSTRGQGTEQYF.

The chain has TRBV10-3 and TRBJ2-3, with TRBD1 matching 8 bases. Germline V gives CDR1 ENHRY, CDR2 SYGVKD. The V gene end was trimmed by 4 bases and the J gene end by 2 bases; junction bases not matched to a gene: 11. This CDR3 spans 17 amino acids. The CDR3 reads CAISGRGTGSLTDTQYF. The CDR3 DNA reads as TGTGCCATCAGTGGAAGGGGGACAGGTTCCCTCACAGATACGCAGTATTTT.

In this sample, this clone turned up once. V and J are TRBV19 and TRBJ1-3, with TRBD1 as a possible D gene (5 bases). Per germline, CDR1 LNHDA and CDR2 SQIVND (reference sequence). Trimming stripped 8 bases from V and 0 bases from J, with 11 bases between. This CDR3 has 14 residues. The CDR3, as DNA: TGTGCCAGTCTTAAAGGGGACTCTGGAAACACCATATATTTT. This encodes CASLKGDSGNTIYF.

The chain uses TRBV5-1 and TRBJ2-1; TRBD2 matches 7 bases. This CDR3 region has 15 residues. Germline V gene lookup returns CDR1 SGHRS and CDR2 YFSETQ. V was clipped by 6 bases and J by 4 bases; unmatched bases: 10. CDR3 sequence: CASTSALALYNEQFF. CDR3 nucleotide sequence: TGCGCCAGCACCTCGGCACTAGCGTTATACAATGAGCAGTTCTTC.

The chain is built from TRBV5-1 and TRBJ2-3, with 12 bases identical to TRBD2. V trimming: 4 bases; J trimming: 2 bases; junction bases outside the gene matches: 5. Germline V lookup: CDR1 SGHRS, CDR2 YFSETQ. This CDR3 spans 16 amino acids. This CDR3 is CASSKLAGGLTDTQYF. Here the CDR3 DNA reads TGCGCCAGCAGCAAACTAGCGGGGGGCCTCACAGATACGCAGTATTTT.

The chain couples TRBV27 to TRBJ2-5; perhaps TRBD2 as D (6 bases). The V gene's germline CDR1 is MNHEY and CDR2 SMNVEV (reference sequence). V was shortened by 2 bases and J by 5 bases, with 9 bases between the two germline ends. The CDR3 has 13 amino acids. This chain's CDR3 is CASSLRGSETQYF. The CDR3 nucleotides read TGTGCCAGCAGTTTACGGGGGTCGGAGACCCAGTACTTC.

The genes are TRBV3-1 (or the pseudogene TRBV3-2) and TRBJ1-2; D remains unclear. The CDR3 totals 14 residues. Looked up from germline, CDR1 is LGHDT and CDR2 is YNNKEL (reference sequence). Trimming took off 0 bases at V and 5 bases at J, with 10 bases between the two ends. CDR3 sequence reads: CASSQDHRGYGYTF. The CDR3, as DNA: TGTGCCAGCAGCCAAGATCATCGGGGTTATGGCTACACCTTC.

The chain is built from TRBV7-2 and TRBJ2-7; 7 positions agree with TRBD1. The CDR3 has 15 residues. CDR1 is SGHTA and CDR2 is FQGNSA in the germline V gene. After removal of 0 bases from V and 6 bases from J, the junction contained 8 bases not matched to a gene. The chain's CDR3 is CASSLASAGGSEQYF. CDR3 sequence (DNA): TGTGCCAGCAGCTTAGCCTCGGCAGGGGGATCCGAGCAGTACTTC.

V usage is TRBV4-3 and J usage is TRBJ1-1, with a tentative D call TRBD1 (6 bases). V shed 0 bases and J shed 4 bases, with 18 bases lying between them. The CDR3 totals 17 residues. In germline, CDR1 is LGHNA, CDR2 YSLEER. The CDR3 DNA reads as TGCGCCAGCAGCCAAGAGGTGGTTCAGGGGCCTGGCACTGAAGCTTTCTTT. It translates to CASSQEVVQGPGTEAFF.

This clone occurred once. V and J are TRBV19 and TRBJ1-2; TRBD1 is a possible D gene (5 bases). V was clipped by 7 bases and J by 8 bases, with 20 bases between them. The CDR3 contains 14 residues. CDR1 is LNHDA, CDR2 SQIVND, per germline (reference sequence). The CDR3 coding sequence is TGTGCCAGTAACATGCCCCAGGGCCGGGGGGGCTACACCTTC. It translates to CASNMPQGRGGYTF.

J is TRBJ1-1 and V is TRBV7-9; TRBD1 aligns across 9 bases. The length of the CDR3 is 17 residues. J gave up 2 bases and V 5 bases, and 12 bases lay outside the gene matches. In germline, CDR1 is SEHNR, CDR2 FQNEAQ (reference sequence). CDR3 sequence: CASSRGQGVGANTEAFF. The CDR3 DNA is TGTGCCAGCAGCAGGGGACAGGGCGTCGGGGCCAACACTGAAGCTTTCTTT.

The chain couples TRBV27 to TRBJ2-7; possible D gene TRBD1, 6 bases. The CDR3 extends over 13 amino acids. Germline V gene lookup returns CDR1 MNHEY and CDR2 SMNVEV (reference sequence). Trimming took 3 bases from V and 6 from J, leaving 12 bases between them. The CDR3 DNA reads TGTGCCAGCAGTTTTCAGGGGTCGGGCGAGCAGTACTTC. This codes for CASSFQGSGEQYF.